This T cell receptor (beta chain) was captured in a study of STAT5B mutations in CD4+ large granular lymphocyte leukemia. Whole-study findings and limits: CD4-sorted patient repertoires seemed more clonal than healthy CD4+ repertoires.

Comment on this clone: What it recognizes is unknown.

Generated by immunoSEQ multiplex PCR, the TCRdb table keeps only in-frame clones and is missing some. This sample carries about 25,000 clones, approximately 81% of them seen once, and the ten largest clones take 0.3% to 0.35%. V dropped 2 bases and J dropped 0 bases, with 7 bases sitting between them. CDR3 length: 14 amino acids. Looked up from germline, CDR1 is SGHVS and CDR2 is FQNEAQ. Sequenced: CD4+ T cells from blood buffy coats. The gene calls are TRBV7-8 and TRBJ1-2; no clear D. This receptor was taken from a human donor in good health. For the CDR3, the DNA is TGTGCCAGCAGCTTACAAGCAGCTAACTATGGCTACACCTTC. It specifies CASSLQAANYGYTF.